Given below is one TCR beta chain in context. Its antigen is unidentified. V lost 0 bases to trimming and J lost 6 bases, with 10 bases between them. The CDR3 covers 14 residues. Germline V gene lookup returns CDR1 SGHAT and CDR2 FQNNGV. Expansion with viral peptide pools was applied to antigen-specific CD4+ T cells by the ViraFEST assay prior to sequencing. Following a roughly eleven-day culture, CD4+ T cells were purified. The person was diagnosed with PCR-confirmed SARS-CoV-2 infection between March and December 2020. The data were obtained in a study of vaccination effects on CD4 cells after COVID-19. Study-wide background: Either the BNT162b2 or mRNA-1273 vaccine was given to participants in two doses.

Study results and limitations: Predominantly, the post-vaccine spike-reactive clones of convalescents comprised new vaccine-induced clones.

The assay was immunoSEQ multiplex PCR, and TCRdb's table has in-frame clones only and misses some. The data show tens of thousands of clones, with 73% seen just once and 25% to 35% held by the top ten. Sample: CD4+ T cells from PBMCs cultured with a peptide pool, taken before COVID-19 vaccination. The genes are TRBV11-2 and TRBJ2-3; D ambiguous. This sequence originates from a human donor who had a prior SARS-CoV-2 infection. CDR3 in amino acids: CASSLDRHADTQYF. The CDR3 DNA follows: TGTGCCAGCAGCTTAGATCGACACGCGGATACGCAGTATTTT.